Following are 7 T cell receptor beta chains from one sample sequenced in a study of type 1 regulatory T cells. Antigens of these TCRs are unknown. TCRdb reprocessed the reads via MiXCR and lists one record per CDR3 protein. The sample yields 60,000 to 70,000 distinct CDR3 sequences, just under 50% seen once. The material sequenced was cultured non-Tr1 T cells, either the whole culture or a sorted T cell fraction (not recorded which). These TCRs come from a human donor in good health.

This clonotype was counted a few times. The J gene is TRBJ2-3, the V gene TRBV6-5; perhaps TRBD2 as D (7 bases). CDR1 MNHEY and CDR2 SVGAGI come from the germline V gene. The CDR3 totals 15 residues. V was shortened by 0 bases and J by 7 bases, with 14 bases between the two germline ends. The DNA of the CDR3 is TGTGCCAGCAGTTACTCTCTGGGGGGGCAAAATACGCAGTATTTT. Translating it yields CASSYSLGGQNTQYF.

The chain joins TRBV5-1 to TRBJ1-2; 10 bases are a match to TRBD1. The trim removed 4 bases at V and 6 bases at J, leaving 9 bases unmatched. Germline values: CDR1 SGHRS, CDR2 YFSETQ. This CDR3 comprises 15 residues. As DNA, the CDR3 is TGCGCCAGCAGCCAGATCTCCGGGACAGGGGATGGCTACACCTTC. It specifies CASSQISGTGDGYTF.

In this sample, this clonotype turned up a few times. The chain combines TRBV5-1 with TRBJ1-2; 8 bases agree with TRBD1. The J segment lost 5 bases and the V segment lost 0 bases, leaving 6 bases of the junction unmatched. Germline V gene sequence: CDR1 SGHRS, CDR2 YFSETQ. The CDR3 sequence is 15 residues long. For the CDR3, the DNA is TGCGCCAGCAGCTTGGCGGGACAGGCTCTTTATGGCTACACCTTC. Protein: CASSLAGQALYGYTF. Supplemented by reference TRBV5-1 and TRBJ1-2, the full variable domain reads KAGVTQTPRYLIKTRGQQVTLSCSPISGHRSVSWYQQTPGQGLQFLFEYFSETQRNKGNFPGRFSGRQFSNSRSEMNVSTLELGDSALYLCASSLAGQALYGYTFGSGTRLTVV.

This clonotype was picked up many times. This chain uses TRBV20-1 with TRBJ2-5; TRBD2 aligns across 7 bases. This CDR3 region has 14 residues. Unmatched junction bases numbered 8, after V lost 5 bases and J lost 2 bases. CDR1 is DFQATT and CDR2 is SNEGSKA in the germline V gene (reference sequence). CDR3 region: CSAGRASVQETQYF. The CDR3 DNA follows: TGCAGTGCTGGGAGGGCGTCGGTTCAAGAGACCCAGTACTTC.

This clonotype was observed a few times. CDR3 in amino acids: CSARGGVTTSYNEQFF. The CDR3 DNA reads as TGCAGTGCTAGGGGGGGGGTAACGACCTCCTACAATGAGCAGTTCTTC. The chain has TRBV20-1 and TRBJ2-1; 7 bases are shared with TRBD2. Looked up from germline, CDR1 is DFQATT and CDR2 is SNEGSKA (reference sequence). The CDR3 spans 16 residues. V lost 3 bases and J lost 0; bases outside the gene matches: 8.

This clonotype appeared a single time. The chain joins TRBV7-8 to TRBJ1-6; perhaps TRBD1 as D (5 bases). V lost 6 bases, J lost 6 bases, and 9 bases lay in between. In germline, CDR1 is SGHVS, CDR2 FQNEAQ. The CDR3 spans 13 residues. CDR3 sequence (DNA): TGTGCCAGCAGTAGGGGATTTAATTCACCCCTCCACTTT. This sequence encodes CASSRGFNSPLHF.

This clonotype was detected a few times. This sequence joins TRBV20-1 and TRBJ2-7; D is possibly TRBD2 (7 bases). The germline V gene has CDR1 DFQATT and CDR2 SNEGSKA (reference sequence). The CDR3 is 18 residues long. V was shortened by 0 bases and J by 3 bases, with 24 bases between the two germline ends. This CDR3 is CSARDLLWGGGSNYEQYF. The DNA of the CDR3 is TGCAGTGCTAGAGATCTTTTGTGGGGAGGGGGGTCGAACTACGAGCAGTACTTC.